A single sample is the source of the 4 T cell receptor beta chains below, sequenced in a study of vaccination and CD4 T cells after COVID-19. Sequence data for DNA of cultured CD4+ T cells were generated by the Oncomine TCR Beta short-read assay. TCRdb passed the PCR reads through MiXCR, listing each CDR3 protein once. The sample holds approximately 10,000 distinct CDR3 sequences, around 58% seen once. These receptors' targets are unknown. Documented treatment: roughly 10-day PBMC culture with coronavirus spike peptide pools or control peptides (ViraFEST assay). Sequences were obtained from CD4+ T cells from blood, cultured in vitro. The source of these receptors is a human donor who had recovered from COVID-19.

The rearrangement uses TRBV7-9 and TRBJ2-3, with D possibly TRBD2 on 6 matching bases. The V end was cut by 3 bases, the J end by 4 bases, with 11 bases between. Germline CDR1 SEHNR, CDR2 FQNEAQ (reference sequence). CDR3 size: 14 residues. The CDR3 spells CASSFGGYADTQYF. CDR3 bases: TGTGCCAGCAGCTTTGGGGGGTACGCAGATACGCAGTATTTT.

This clonotype was seen only a few times. As DNA, the CDR3 is TGTGCCAGTAGTATCAGAGTATTCTCTGGAAACACCATATATTTT. Protein product: CASSIRVFSGNTIYF. V is TRBV19 and J is TRBJ1-3; the D is unclear. This CDR3 has 15 residues. V lost 3 bases to trimming and J lost 0 bases, with 9 bases between them. The V gene's germline CDR1 is LNHDA and CDR2 SQIVND (reference sequence).

This clonotype has only a few counts. The chain combines TRBV7-6 with TRBJ2-5; 8 bases line up with TRBD2. The CDR3 length is 16 residues. Per germline, CDR1 SGHVS and CDR2 FNYEAQ. The J segment lost 7 bases and the V segment lost 5 bases, leaving 15 bases of the junction unmatched. This CDR3 reads CASSLSGTRGDGTQYF. The CDR3 region has the DNA TGTGCCAGCAGCCTCAGTGGGACTAGAGGAGATGGGACCCAGTACTTC.

CDR3 sequence reads: CASSHMSNEQFF. The CDR3 nucleotides are TGTGCCAGCAGCCATATGTCCAATGAGCAGTTCTTC. The V and J genes are TRBV11-2 and TRBJ2-1; D not certain. CDR3 length equals 12 residues. The V and J ends lost 5 bases and 6 bases respectively, with 8 bases between them. Germline CDR1 SGHAT, CDR2 FQNNGV.